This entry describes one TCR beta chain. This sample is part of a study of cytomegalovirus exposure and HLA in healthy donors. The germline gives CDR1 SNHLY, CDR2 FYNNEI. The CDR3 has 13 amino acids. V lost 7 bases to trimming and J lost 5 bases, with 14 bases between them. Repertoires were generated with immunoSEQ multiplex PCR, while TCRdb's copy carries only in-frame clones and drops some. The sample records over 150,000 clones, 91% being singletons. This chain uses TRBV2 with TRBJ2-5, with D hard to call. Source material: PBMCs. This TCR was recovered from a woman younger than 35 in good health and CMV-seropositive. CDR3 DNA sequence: TGTGCCAGCAAATGGCTGGCCGGGGAGACCCAGTACTTC. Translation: CASKWLAGETQYF.